This T cell receptor (beta chain) stems from a study of cytomegalovirus exposure and HLA in healthy donors. In the PCR, 60 Vbeta and 13 Jbeta primers were used. TCRdb's table, derived via immunoSEQ multiplex PCR, lists solely in-frame clones and lacks some. Here the sample spans approximately 210,000 clones, 80% to 90% being singletons. V lost 9 bases and J lost 2; bases outside the gene matches: 11. This CDR3 is 15 amino acids long. Germline lookup yields CDR1 SGHRS and CDR2 YFSETQ. This clone appeared once. This TCR was sampled from a young man in good health and CMV-seronegative. The rearrangement uses TRBV5-1 and TRBJ2-1; 7 bases agree with TRBD1. Sequencing was done on a sample of PBMCs. The DNA of the CDR3 is TGCGCCACCTCGAGACAGGGACAGACCTACAATGAGCAGTTCTTC. Translating it yields CATSRQGQTYNEQFF.